What follows are 18 T cell receptor beta chains derived from one specimen sequenced in a study of blood T cell repertoires in COVID-19. The method was immunoSEQ multiplex PCR; TCRdb's version includes in-frame clones alone and lacks a portion of them. The sample shows about 270,000 clones, 80% to 90% of them seen only once. Source material: PBMCs or T cells enriched from blood (not recorded which). These receptor sequences come from a woman aged 25 to 39 with acute COVID-19.

The rearrangement links TRBV28 to TRBJ2-7; D might be TRBD1 (6 bases). With 5 bases removed from V and 5 bases from J, the gap between germline ends came to 16 bases. The CDR3 runs 14 residues. CDR1 and CDR2 from the germline V gene are MDHEN and SYDVKM. The CDR3 protein is CASSPDRTLDEQYF. In DNA, the CDR3 is TGTGCCAGCAGTCCCGACAGGACCCTGGACGAGCAGTACTTC.

The chain recombines TRBV6-5 with TRBJ1-5; TRBD1 might be the D (5 bases). Trimming cost V 6 bases and J 4 bases, with 13 bases left between them. The CDR3 covers 14 residues. Looked up from germline, CDR1 is MNHEY and CDR2 is SVGAGI. CDR3 sequence: CASSGTGGNQPQHF. CDR3 in DNA: TGTGCCAGCAGCGGGACGGGGGGAAATCAGCCCCAGCATTTT.

The V gene is TRBV4-1, the J gene TRBJ1-5; possible D gene TRBD1, 5 bases. V shed 0 bases and J shed 6 bases, with 6 bases lying between them. CDR1 and CDR2 from the germline V gene are MGHRA and YSYEKL. The CDR3 runs to 13 residues. The CDR3 DNA reads as TGCGCCAGCAGCCAAGATGACAGTCAGCCCCAGCATTTT. Translated: CASSQDDSQPQHF.

The V gene is TRBV28, the J gene TRBJ2-7, with 9 positions matching TRBD2. Germline CDR1 and CDR2: MDHEN and SYDVKM. V shed 8 bases and J 4 bases; nucleotides not matched to a gene: 9. The CDR3 is 14 amino acids. The CDR3: CASGIAGEVYEQYF. The CDR3 DNA follows: TGTGCCAGCGGTATAGCGGGAGAAGTTTACGAGCAGTACTTC. The full variable domain, in which reference TRBV28 and TRBJ2-7 provide the parts outside the CDR3, is DVKVTQSSRYLVKRTGEKVFLECVQDMDHENMFWYRQDPGLGLRLIYFSYDVKMKEKGDIPEGYSVSREKKERFSLILESASTNQTSMYLCASGIAGEVYEQYFGPGTRLTVT.

V is TRBV27 and J is TRBJ2-2; the D is unclear. The CDR3 runs to 12 residues. Between the trimmed V and J ends, which lost 6 bases and 5 bases, there was a span of 7 bases. Germline CDR1 MNHEY, CDR2 SMNVEV (reference sequence). In nucleotides, the CDR3 is TGTGCCAGCAGGAAGAGGACCGGGGAGCTGTTTTTT. It codes for CASRKRTGELFF.

The chain couples TRBV28 to TRBJ2-1, with a weak D call TRBD2 (5 bases). The CDR3 covers 13 residues. Germline loops: CDR1 MDHEN, CDR2 SYDVKM. The ends were cut back, 7 bases at V and 6 bases at J, with 13 bases in the middle. CDR3 protein: CASKLASSNEQFF. The CDR3 nucleotides read TGTGCCAGCAAATTAGCTAGCAGCAATGAGCAGTTCTTC.

The gene calls are TRBV28 and TRBJ1-2, with D unresolved. The germline V gene has CDR1 MDHEN and CDR2 SYDVKM. Trimming removed 6 bases from V and 7 bases from J, with 18 bases in between. The CDR3 sequence is 14 residues long. The CDR3, as DNA: TGTGCCAGCAGCCTCATCGGGGTTGTCAGTGGCTACACCTTC. Translation: CASSLIGVVSGYTF.

The V gene is TRBV11-1, the J gene TRBJ2-3; no clear D gene. Germline V gives CDR1 SGHAT, CDR2 FQDESV (reference sequence). V shed 2 bases and J shed 4 bases, with 7 bases lying between them. This CDR3 spans 13 amino acids. CDR3 residues: CASSLYVADTQYF. The CDR3 DNA reads TGTGCCAGCAGCTTATATGTAGCAGATACGCAGTATTTT. The full variable domain, rest sourced from reference TRBV11-1 and TRBJ2-3, is EAEVAQSPRYKITEKSQAVAFWCDPISGHATLYWYRQILGQGPELLVQFQDESVVDDSQLPKDRFSAERLKGVDSTLKIQPAELGDSAMYLCASSLYVADTQYFGPGTRLTVL.

The rearrangement links TRBV25-1 to TRBJ1-1; the D is unclear. The CDR3 runs 15 residues. Germline V gives CDR1 MGHDK, CDR2 SYGVNS. V lost 0 bases and J 4 bases, leaving 12 bases between the germline ends. The CDR3 region has the DNA TGTGCCAGCAGTGAATATAGTTTGGTTGGCACTGAAGCTTTCTTT. Protein: CASSEYSLVGTEAFF.

The chain employs TRBV6-2 or TRBV6-3 and TRBJ2-2; no reliable D call. Germline CDR1 MNHEY, CDR2 SVGEGT. V was pared by 4 bases and J by 4 bases, with 13 bases between. The CDR3 runs to 15 residues. CDR3 coding DNA: TGTGCCAGCAGTTCTAACAGTTATGGCACCGGGGAGCTGTTTTTT. Translated, it gives CASSSNSYGTGELFF.

The chain couples TRBV29-1 to TRBJ2-7; 15 bases are a match to TRBD2. Germline CDR1 reads SQVTM; CDR2 reads ANQGSEA. The CDR3 spans 14 residues. Germline trimming cut 5 bases from V and 3 bases from J; bases unmatched to any gene: 2. The CDR3 is CSVLGLAGGYEQYF. The CDR3 nucleotides read TGCAGCGTTTTGGGACTAGCGGGAGGCTACGAGCAGTACTTC.

The CDR3 DNA is TGTGCCAGCAACCCCCGGGACAGCTCCTACAATGAGCAGTTCTTC. Translating gives CASNPRDSSYNEQFF. V is TRBV6-2 or TRBV6-3 and J is TRBJ2-1; 7 bases are shared with TRBD1. CDR1 and CDR2 (germline): MNHEY, SVGEGT. This CDR3 is 15 amino acids long. The trim removed 7 bases at V and 0 bases at J, leaving 6 bases unmatched.

This rearrangement joins TRBV11-2 to TRBJ2-3, with TRBD2 matching 10 bases. Germline-derived CDR1 and CDR2 are SGHAT and FQNNGV. With 8 bases clipped from V and 4 bases from J, the junction kept 9 bases outside the gene matches. The CDR3 sequence is 15 residues long. The CDR3 here is CASPAGTSAPDTQYF. Written as DNA, the CDR3 is TGTGCCAGCCCGGCCGGGACTAGCGCCCCAGATACGCAGTATTTT.

The chain uses TRBV28 and TRBJ1-1; 7 bases line up with TRBD1. Germline V CDR1 and CDR2: MDHEN, SYDVKM. The J segment lost 7 bases and the V segment lost 2 bases, leaving 1 base of the junction unmatched. The CDR3 spans 12 residues. CDR3 DNA sequence: TGTGCCAGCAGTTTACCAGGGGGTGAAGCTTTCTTT. This sequence encodes CASSLPGGEAFF.

The chain links TRBV28 to TRBJ1-4; 9 positions agree with TRBD1. The CDR3 runs to 15 residues. Germline assignment: CDR1 MDHEN and CDR2 SYDVKM. The junction had 5 bases not matched to a gene; V was cut back by 4 bases and J by 5 bases. CDR3 nucleotide sequence: TGTGCCAGCAGTTCGCTCGGACAGGGGAATGAAAAACTGTTTTTT. Its translation: CASSSLGQGNEKLFF.

This clone has a single count. This chain joins TRBV28 and TRBJ1-1; TRBD1 aligns across 7 bases. The CDR3 spans 15 residues. The germline V gene has CDR1 MDHEN and CDR2 SYDVKM. V trimming: 4 bases; J trimming: 5 bases; junction bases outside the gene matches: 10. CDR3 coding DNA: TGTGCCAGCAGTTCGGGACAGCGAATGGGGACTGAAGCTTTCTTT. Translating it yields CASSSGQRMGTEAFF. The full variable domain, its missing parts supplied by reference TRBV28 and TRBJ1-1, is DVKVTQSSRYLVKRTGEKVFLECVQDMDHENMFWYRQDPGLGLRLIYFSYDVKMKEKGDIPEGYSVSREKKERFSLILESASTNQTSMYLCASSSGQRMGTEAFFGQGTRLTVV.

This clone was counted between two and nine times. V gene TRBV7-9 combines with J gene TRBJ2-7; 10 nucleotides line up with TRBD2. This CDR3 comprises 14 residues. Germline CDR1 SEHNR, CDR2 FQNEAQ (reference sequence). The trim removed 2 bases at V and 3 bases at J, leaving 1 base unmatched. CDR3 coding DNA: TGTGCCAGCAGCTTACAGCGGGAGGGCTACGAGCAGTACTTC. This gives the protein CASSLQREGYEQYF.

The chain links TRBV20-1 to TRBJ2-3; no firm D call. The CDR3 length is 14 residues. Trimming took 3 bases from V and 0 from J, leaving 10 bases between them. Per the germline V gene, CDR1 is DFQATT and CDR2 is SNEGSKA (reference sequence). CDR3 sequence: CSASPRISTDTQYF. The CDR3 coding sequence is TGCAGTGCTAGTCCCCGTATTAGCACAGATACGCAGTATTTT.